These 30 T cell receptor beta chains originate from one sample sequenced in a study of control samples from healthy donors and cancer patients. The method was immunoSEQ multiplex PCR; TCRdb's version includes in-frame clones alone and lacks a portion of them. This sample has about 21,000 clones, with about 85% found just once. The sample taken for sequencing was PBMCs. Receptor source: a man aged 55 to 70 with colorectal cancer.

The CDR3 nucleotides are TGTGCTAGTGGCCTAGAGGGTTCCTACAATGAGCAGTTCTTC. It translates to CASGLEGSYNEQFF. The gene calls are TRBV12-5 and TRBJ2-1, with D maybe TRBD2 (5 bases). Germline V CDR1 and CDR2: LGHNT, FRNRAP. The CDR3 spans 14 residues. Trimming stripped 6 bases from V and 1 base from J, with 10 bases between. Based on the CDR3 plus reference TRBV12-5 and TRBJ2-1, the full variable domain is DARVTQTPRHKVTEMGQEVTMRCQPILGHNTVFWYRQTMMQGLELLAYFRNRAPLDDSGMPKDRFSAEMPDATLATLKIQPSEPRDSAVYFCASGLEGSYNEQFFGPGTRLTVL.

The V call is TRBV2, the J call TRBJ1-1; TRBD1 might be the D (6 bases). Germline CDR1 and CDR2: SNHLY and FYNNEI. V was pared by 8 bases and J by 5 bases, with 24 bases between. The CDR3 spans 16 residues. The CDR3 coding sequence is TGTGCCAGCCTTAGGACAGTCGCCGATCTTGGGACTGAAGCTTTCTTT. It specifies CASLRTVADLGTEAFF.

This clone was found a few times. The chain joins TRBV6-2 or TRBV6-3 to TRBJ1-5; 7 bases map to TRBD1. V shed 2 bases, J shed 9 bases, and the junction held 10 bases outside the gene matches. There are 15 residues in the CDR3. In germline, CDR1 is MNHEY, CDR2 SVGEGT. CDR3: CASSYTNKGGRPQHF. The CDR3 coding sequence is TGTGCCAGCAGTTACACCAATAAAGGGGGCCGGCCCCAGCATTTT.

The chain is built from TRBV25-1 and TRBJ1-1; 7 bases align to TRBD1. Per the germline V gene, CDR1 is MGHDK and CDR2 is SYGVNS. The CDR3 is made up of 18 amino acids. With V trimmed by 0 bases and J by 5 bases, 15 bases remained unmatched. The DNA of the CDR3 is TGTGCCAGCAGTGAATATATTACTACAGGGGCTGGAGGGACTGAAGCTTTCTTT. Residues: CASSEYITTGAGGTEAFF.

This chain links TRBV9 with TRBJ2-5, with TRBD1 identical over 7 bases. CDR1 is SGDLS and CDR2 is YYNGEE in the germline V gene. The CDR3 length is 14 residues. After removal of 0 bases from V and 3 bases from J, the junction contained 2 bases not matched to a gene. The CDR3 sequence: CASSVGTGEETQYF. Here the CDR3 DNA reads TGTGCCAGCAGCGTAGGGACAGGTGAAGAGACCCAGTACTTC.

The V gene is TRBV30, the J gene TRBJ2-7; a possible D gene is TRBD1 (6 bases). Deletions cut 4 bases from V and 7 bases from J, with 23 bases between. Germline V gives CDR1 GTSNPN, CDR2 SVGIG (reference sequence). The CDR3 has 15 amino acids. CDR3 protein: CAWIDRQVKGREQYF. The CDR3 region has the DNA TGTGCCTGGATTGATCGACAGGTCAAGGGTCGGGAGCAGTACTTC.

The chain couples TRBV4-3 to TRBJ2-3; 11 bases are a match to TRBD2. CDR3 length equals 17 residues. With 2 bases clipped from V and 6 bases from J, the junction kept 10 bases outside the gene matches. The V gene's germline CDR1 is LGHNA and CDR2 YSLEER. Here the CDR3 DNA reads TGCGCCAGCAGCCAATATGCTAGCGGGGGGCCTGTGGATACGCAGTATTTT. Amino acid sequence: CASSQYASGGPVDTQYF.

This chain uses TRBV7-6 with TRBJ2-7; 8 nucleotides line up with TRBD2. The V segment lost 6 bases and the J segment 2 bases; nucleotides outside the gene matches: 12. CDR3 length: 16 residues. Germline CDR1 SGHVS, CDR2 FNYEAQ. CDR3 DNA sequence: TGTGCCAGCAGTCCACCGTCGGGGGGGGGCACCTACGAGCAGTACTTC. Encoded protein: CASSPPSGGGTYEQYF.

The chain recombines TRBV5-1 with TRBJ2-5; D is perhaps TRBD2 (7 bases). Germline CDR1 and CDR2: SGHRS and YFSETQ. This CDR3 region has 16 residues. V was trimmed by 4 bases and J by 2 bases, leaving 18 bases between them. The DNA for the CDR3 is TGCGCCAGCAGCCCTGACGGCGGGGGCCCTCAAGAGACCCAGTACTTC. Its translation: CASSPDGGGPQETQYF.

In DNA form, the CDR3 reads TGTGCCAGCAGTTGGGCGGTTGAAGCTTTCTTT. Translating it yields CASSWAVEAFF. V is TRBV6-2 or TRBV6-3 and J is TRBJ1-1, with D unresolved. The V end was cut by 4 bases, the J end by 7 bases, with 7 bases between. The CDR3 is 11 residues long. Germline V lookup: CDR1 MNHEY, CDR2 SVGEGT.

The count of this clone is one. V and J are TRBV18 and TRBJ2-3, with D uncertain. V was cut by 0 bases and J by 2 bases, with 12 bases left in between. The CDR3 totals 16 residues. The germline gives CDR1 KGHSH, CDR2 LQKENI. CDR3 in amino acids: CASSPPRGQDTDTQYF. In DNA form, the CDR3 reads TGTGCCAGCTCACCACCGCGTGGGCAGGACACAGATACGCAGTATTTT.

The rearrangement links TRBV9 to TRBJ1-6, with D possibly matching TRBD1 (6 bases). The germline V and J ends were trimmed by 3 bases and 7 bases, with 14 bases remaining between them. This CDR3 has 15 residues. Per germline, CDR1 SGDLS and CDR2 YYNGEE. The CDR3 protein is CASSAVGTQNSPLHF. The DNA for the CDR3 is TGTGCCAGCAGCGCGGTGGGGACACAGAATTCACCCCTCCACTTT.

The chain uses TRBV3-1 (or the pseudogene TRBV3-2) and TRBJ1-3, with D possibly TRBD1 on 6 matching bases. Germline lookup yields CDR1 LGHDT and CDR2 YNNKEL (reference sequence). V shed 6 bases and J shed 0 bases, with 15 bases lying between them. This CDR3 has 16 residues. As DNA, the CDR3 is TGTGCCAGCAGTCCCTTGGACAGCTCCTCTGGAAACACCATATATTTT. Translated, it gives CASSPLDSSSGNTIYF.

The CDR3 DNA is TGCGCCAGCAGCCAACTAGCGGGGTCCACAGATACGCAGTATTTT. Translated, it gives CASSQLAGSTDTQYF. The genes are TRBV5-1 and TRBJ2-3; 10 nucleotides line up with TRBD2. Losses at the gene ends were 4 bases for V and 2 bases for J; bases not matched to a gene: 4. The CDR3 sequence is 15 residues long. CDR1 SGHRS and CDR2 YFSETQ come from the germline V gene.

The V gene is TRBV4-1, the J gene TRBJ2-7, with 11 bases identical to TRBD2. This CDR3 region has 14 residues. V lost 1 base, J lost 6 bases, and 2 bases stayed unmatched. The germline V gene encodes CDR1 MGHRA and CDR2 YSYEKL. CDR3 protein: CASSQAGTSGEQYF. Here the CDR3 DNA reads TGCGCCAGCAGCCAAGCCGGGACTAGCGGCGAGCAGTACTTC.

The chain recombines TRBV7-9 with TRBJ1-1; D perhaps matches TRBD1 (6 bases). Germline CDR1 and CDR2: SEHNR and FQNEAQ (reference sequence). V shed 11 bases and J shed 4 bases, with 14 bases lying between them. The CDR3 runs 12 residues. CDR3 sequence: CALGGRSTEAFF. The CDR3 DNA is TGTGCCTTGGGGGGCAGGAGCACTGAAGCTTTCTTT. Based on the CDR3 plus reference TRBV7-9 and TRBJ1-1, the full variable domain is DTGVSQNPRHKITKRGQNVTFRCDPISEHNRLYWYRQTLGQGPEFLTYFQNEAQLEKSRLLSDRFSAERPKGSFSTLEIQRTEQGDSAMYLCALGGRSTEAFFGQGTRLTVV.

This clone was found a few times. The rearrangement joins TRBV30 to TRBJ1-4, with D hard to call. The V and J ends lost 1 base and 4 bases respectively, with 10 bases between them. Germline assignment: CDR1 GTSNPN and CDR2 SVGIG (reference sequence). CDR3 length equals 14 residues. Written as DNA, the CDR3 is TGTGCCTGGAGTGAAGGGTATGGTAATGAAAAACTGTTTTTT. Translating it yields CAWSEGYGNEKLFF.

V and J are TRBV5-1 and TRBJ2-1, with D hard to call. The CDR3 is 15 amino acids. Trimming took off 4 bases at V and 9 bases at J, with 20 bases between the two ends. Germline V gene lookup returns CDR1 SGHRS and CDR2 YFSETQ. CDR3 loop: CASSGQPGDSGEQFF. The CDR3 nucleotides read TGCGCCAGCAGCGGCCAGCCAGGAGATTCGGGTGAGCAGTTCTTC.

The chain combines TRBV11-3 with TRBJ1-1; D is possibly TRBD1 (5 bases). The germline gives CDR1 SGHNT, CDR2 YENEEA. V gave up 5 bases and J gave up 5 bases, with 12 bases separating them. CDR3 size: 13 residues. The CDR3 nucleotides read TGTGCCAGCAGCCCACCCGGGGGAACTGAAGCTTTCTTT. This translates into CASSPPGGTEAFF.

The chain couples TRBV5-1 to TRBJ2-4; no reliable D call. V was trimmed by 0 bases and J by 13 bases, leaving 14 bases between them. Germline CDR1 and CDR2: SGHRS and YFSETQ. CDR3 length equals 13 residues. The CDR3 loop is CASSLALTQEQYF. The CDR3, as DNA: TGCGCCAGCAGCTTGGCCTTGACGCAGGAACAGTACTTC.

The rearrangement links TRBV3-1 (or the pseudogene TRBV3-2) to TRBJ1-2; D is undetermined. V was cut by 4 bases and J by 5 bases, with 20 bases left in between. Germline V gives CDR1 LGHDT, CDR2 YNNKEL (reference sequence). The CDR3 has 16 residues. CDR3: CASSPTDPRRGYGYTF. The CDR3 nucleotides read TGTGCCAGCAGCCCCACGGACCCCAGGAGAGGGTATGGCTACACCTTC.

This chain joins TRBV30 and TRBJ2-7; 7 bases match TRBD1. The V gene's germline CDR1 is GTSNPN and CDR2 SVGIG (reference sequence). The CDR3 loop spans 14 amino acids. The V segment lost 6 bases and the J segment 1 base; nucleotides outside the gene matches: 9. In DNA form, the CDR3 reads TGTGCCTGCGTACAGGGGTCCTTATCCTACGAGCAGTACTTC. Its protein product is CACVQGSLSYEQYF.

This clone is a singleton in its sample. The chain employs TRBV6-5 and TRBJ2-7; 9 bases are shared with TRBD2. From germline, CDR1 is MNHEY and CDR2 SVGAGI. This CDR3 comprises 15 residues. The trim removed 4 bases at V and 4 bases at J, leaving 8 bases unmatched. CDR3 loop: CASSSGAGGQYEQYF. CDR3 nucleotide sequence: TGTGCCAGCAGTTCCGGGGCGGGGGGGCAGTACGAGCAGTACTTC.

The CDR3 spells CASSREPGQNYGYTF. For the CDR3, the DNA is TGTGCCAGCAGCCGGGAACCGGGACAGAACTATGGCTACACCTTC. The chain is built from TRBV5-4 and TRBJ1-2, with 7 bases fitting TRBD1. V was clipped by 4 bases and J by 2 bases; unmatched bases: 8. This CDR3 spans 15 amino acids. Germline V gene data show CDR1 as SGHNT and CDR2 as YYREEE (reference sequence).

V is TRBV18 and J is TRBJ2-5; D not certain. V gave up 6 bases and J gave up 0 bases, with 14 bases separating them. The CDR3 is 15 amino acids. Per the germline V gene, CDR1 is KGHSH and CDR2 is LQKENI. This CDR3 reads CASSPQVGYQETQYF. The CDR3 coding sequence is TGTGCCAGCTCCCCCCAAGTTGGGTACCAAGAGACCCAGTACTTC. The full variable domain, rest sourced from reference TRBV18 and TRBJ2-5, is NAGVMQNPRHLVRRRGQEARLRCSPMKGHSHVYWYRQLPEEGLKFMVYLQKENIIDESGMPKERFSAEFPKEGPSILRIQQVVRGDSAAYFCASSPQVGYQETQYFGPGTRLLVL.

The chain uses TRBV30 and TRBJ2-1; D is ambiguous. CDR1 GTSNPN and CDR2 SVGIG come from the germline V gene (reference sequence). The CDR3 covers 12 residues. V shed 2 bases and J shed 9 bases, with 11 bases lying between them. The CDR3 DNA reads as TGTGCCTGGAGTCTGTATGCGGCTGAGCAGTTCTTC. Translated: CAWSLYAAEQFF.

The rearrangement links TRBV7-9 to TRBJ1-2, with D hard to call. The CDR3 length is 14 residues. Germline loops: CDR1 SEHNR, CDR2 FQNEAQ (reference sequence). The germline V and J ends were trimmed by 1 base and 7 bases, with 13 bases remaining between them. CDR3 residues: CASSLGWQPLGYTF. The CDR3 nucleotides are TGTGCCAGCAGCTTAGGGTGGCAGCCGCTTGGCTACACCTTC.

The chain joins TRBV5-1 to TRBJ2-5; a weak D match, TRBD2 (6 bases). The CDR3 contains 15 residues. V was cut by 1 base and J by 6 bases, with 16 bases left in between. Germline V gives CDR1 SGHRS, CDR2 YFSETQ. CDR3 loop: CASSLSAGTVKTQYF. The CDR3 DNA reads TGCGCCAGCAGCTTGTCCGCGGGGACGGTAAAGACCCAGTACTTC.

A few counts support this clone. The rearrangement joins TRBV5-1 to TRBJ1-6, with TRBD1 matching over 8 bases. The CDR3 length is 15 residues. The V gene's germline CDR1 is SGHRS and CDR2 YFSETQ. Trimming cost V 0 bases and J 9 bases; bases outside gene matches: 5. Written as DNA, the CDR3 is TGCGCCAGCAGCTTGGAGACAGGGGTAAGTTCACCCCTCCACTTT. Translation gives CASSLETGVSSPLHF.

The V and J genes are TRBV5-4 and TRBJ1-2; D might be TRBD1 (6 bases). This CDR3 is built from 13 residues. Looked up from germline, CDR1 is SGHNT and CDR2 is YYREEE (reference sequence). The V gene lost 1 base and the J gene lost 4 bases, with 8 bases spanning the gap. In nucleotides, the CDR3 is TGTGCCAGCAGCTTGCAGGGGAGCTATGGCTACACCTTC. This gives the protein CASSLQGSYGYTF.